This is a list of T cell receptor beta chains from one sample in a study of T cells in Graves' hyperthyroidism and ophthalmopathy. TCRdb called the multiplex PCR reads again in MiXCR, with one record for every CDR3 protein. The table includes around 620,000 distinct CDR3 sequences, 13% to 15% detected once. The material sequenced was blood. The receptors shown here come from a woman under 30 with Graves' ophthalmopathy. Both conserved end residues are part of each CDR3. Each record gives: CDR3 length, J gene, D gene, V gene, clone size, CDR3 protein, CDR3 DNA. The D gene is left open where the match is weak. For some rows the clone size is stated as once, few or many, or as a class when expanded; others skip it.

len: 12
j_gene: TRBJ1-5
d_gene: -
v_gene: TRBV28
abundance: -
CDR3aa: CASRDLNQPQHF
CDR3nt: TGTGCCAGCAGAGACTTGAATCAGCCCCAGCATTTT

len: 13
j_gene: TRBJ1-1
d_gene: -
v_gene: TRBV2
abundance: -
CDR3aa: CADPGHLDTEAFF
CDR3nt: TGTGCCGATCCCGGACATCTCGACACTGAAGCTTTCTTT

len: 15
j_gene: TRBJ2-7
d_gene: TRBD2
v_gene: TRBV2
abundance: many
CDR3aa: CASSLGSGLGVEQYF
CDR3nt: TGTGCCAGCTCCCTCGGGAGCGGACTAGGTGTCGAGCAGTACTTC

len: 15
j_gene: TRBJ1-4
d_gene: TRBD1
v_gene: TRBV3-1
abundance: -
CDR3aa: CASSRARGKDEKLFF
CDR3nt: TGTGCCAGCAGCCGAGCCAGGGGGAAGGATGAAAAACTGTTTTTT

len: 15
j_gene: TRBJ2-3
d_gene: TRBD2
v_gene: TRBV7-2
abundance: many
CDR3aa: CASSLMGLGTDTQYF
CDR3nt: TGTGCCAGCAGCTTGATGGGACTAGGGACAGATACGCAGTATTTT

len: 13
j_gene: TRBJ2-7
d_gene: -
v_gene: TRBV12-5
abundance: many
CDR3aa: CASGLEEINEQYF
CDR3nt: TGTGCTAGTGGTCTTGAGGAGATTAACGAGCAGTACTTC

len: 12
j_gene: TRBJ1-1
d_gene: -
v_gene: TRBV29-1
abundance: many
CDR3aa: CSVGLLSGRAFF
CDR3nt: TGCAGCGTTGGCCTATTGTCCGGGAGAGCTTTCTTT

len: 16
j_gene: TRBJ2-1
d_gene: TRBD2
v_gene: TRBV7-3
abundance: many
CDR3aa: CASSSSGTSGYNEQFF
CDR3nt: TGTGCCAGCAGCTCCTCCGGGACTAGCGGCTACAATGAGCAGTTCTTC

len: 15
j_gene: TRBJ2-4
d_gene: -
v_gene: TRBV7-9
abundance: -
CDR3aa: CASSFGSGPKNIQYF
CDR3nt: TGTGCCAGCAGCTTTGGGTCGGGCCCTAAAAACATTCAGTACTTC

len: 12
j_gene: TRBJ2-1
d_gene: -
v_gene: TRBV29-1
abundance: -
CDR3aa: CSVDLRGGEQFF
CDR3nt: TGCAGCGTTGACCTCAGGGGCGGTGAGCAGTTCTTC